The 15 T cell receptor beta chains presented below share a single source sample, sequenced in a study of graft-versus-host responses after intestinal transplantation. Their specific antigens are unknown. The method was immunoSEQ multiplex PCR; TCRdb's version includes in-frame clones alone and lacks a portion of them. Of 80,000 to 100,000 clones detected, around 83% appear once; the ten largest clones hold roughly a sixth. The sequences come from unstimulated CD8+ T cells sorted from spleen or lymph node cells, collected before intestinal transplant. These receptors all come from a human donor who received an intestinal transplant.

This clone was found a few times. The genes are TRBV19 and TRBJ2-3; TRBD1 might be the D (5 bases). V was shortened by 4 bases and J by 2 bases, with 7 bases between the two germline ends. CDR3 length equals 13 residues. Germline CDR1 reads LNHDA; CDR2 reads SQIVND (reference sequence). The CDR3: CASSTGPTDTQYF. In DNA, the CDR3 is TGTGCCAGTAGTACAGGGCCCACAGATACGCAGTATTTT. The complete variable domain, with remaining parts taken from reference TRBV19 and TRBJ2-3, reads DGGITQSPKYLFRKEGQNVTLSCEQNLNHDAMYWYRQDPGQGLRLIYYSQIVNDFQKGDIAEGYSVSREKKESFPLTVTSAQKNPTAFYLCASSTGPTDTQYFGPGTRLTVL.

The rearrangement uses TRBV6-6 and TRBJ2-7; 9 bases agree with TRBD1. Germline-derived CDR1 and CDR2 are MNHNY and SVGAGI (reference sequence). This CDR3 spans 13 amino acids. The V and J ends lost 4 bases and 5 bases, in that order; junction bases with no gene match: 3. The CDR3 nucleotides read TGTGCCAGCAGTTTGGGACAGGGAAACGAGCAGTACTTC. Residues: CASSLGQGNEQYF.

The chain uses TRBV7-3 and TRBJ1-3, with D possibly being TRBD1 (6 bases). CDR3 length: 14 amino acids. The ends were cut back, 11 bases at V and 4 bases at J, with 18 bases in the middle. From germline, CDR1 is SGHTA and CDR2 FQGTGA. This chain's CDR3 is CAGGPDQQGNTIYF. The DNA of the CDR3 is TGTGCCGGGGGGCCGGATCAGCAAGGAAACACCATATATTTT.

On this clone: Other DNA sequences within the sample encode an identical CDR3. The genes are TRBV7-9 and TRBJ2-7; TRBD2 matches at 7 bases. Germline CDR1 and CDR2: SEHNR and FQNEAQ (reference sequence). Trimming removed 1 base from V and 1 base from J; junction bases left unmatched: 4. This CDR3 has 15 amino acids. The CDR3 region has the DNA TGTGCCAGCAGCTTAGGTGGGAGGGGTTCCTACGAGCAGTACTTC. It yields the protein CASSLGGRGSYEQYF.

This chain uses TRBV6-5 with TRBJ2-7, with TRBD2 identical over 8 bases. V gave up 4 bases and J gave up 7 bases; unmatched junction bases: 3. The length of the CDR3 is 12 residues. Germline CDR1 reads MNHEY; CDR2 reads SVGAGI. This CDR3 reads CASSSTGGEQYF. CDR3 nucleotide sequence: TGTGCCAGCAGTTCGACGGGGGGGGAGCAGTACTTC.

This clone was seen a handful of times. This CDR3 is CASSTDQGDTQYF. DNA of the CDR3: TGTGCCAGCAGTACGGACCAGGGGGATACGCAGTATTTT. This rearrangement joins TRBV27 to TRBJ2-3; weak D call: TRBD1 (6 bases). Trimming left V 5 bases short and J 6 bases short, with 12 bases between. The CDR3 is 13 residues long. The germline V gene has CDR1 MNHEY and CDR2 SMNVEV (reference sequence).

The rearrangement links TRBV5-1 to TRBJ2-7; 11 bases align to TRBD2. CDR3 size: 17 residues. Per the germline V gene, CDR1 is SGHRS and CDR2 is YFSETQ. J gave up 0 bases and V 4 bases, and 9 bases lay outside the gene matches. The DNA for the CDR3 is TGCGCCAGCAGCGACGGGACTAGCGGCAAGAGCTCCTACGAGCAGTACTTC. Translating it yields CASSDGTSGKSSYEQYF.

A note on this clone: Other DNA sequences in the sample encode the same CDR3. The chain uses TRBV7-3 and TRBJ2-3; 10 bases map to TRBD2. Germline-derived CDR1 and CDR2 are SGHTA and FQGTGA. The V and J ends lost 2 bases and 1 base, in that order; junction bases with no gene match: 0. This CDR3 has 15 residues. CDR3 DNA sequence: TGTGCCAGCAGCTTACTAGCGGGGGGCACAGATACGCAGTATTTT. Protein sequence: CASSLLAGGTDTQYF.

For the CDR3, the DNA is TGTGCCAGTAGTACCCTCCATGACATCGACGCTAACTATGGCTACACCTTC. This sequence encodes CASSTLHDIDANYGYTF. This chain joins TRBV19 and TRBJ1-2; D is unresolved. The V end was cut by 4 bases, the J end by 0 bases, with 18 bases between. Per the germline V gene, CDR1 is LNHDA and CDR2 is SQIVND (reference sequence). The CDR3 totals 17 residues.

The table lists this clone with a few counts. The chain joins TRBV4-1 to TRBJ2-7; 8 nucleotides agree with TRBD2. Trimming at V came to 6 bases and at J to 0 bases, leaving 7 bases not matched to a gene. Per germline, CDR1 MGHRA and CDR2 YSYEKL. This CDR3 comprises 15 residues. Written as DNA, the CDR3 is TGCGCCAGCAGTTACGGGGGGGGGAGCTCCTACGAGCAGTACTTC. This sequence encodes CASSYGGGSSYEQYF.

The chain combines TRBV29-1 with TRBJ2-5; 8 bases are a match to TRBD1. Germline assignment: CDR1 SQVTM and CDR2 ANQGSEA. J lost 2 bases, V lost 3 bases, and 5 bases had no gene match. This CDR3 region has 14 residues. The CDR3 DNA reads TGCAGCGTTGAGGGTGGGGACAGGCAAGAGACCCAGTACTTC. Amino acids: CSVEGGDRQETQYF.

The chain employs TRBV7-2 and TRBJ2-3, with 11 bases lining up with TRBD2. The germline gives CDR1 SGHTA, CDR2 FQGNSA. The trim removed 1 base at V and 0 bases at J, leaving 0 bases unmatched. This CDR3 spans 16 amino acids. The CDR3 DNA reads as TGTGCCAGCAGCTTAGGACTAGCGGGAAGCACAGATACGCAGTATTTT. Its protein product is CASSLGLAGSTDTQYF.

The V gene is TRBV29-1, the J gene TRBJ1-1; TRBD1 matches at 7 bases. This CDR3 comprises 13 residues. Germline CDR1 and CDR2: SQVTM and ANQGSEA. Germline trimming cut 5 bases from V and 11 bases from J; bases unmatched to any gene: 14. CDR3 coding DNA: TGCAGCGTTTTGACAGGGATGAGTATAAGGGCTTTCTTT. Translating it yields CSVLTGMSIRAFF.

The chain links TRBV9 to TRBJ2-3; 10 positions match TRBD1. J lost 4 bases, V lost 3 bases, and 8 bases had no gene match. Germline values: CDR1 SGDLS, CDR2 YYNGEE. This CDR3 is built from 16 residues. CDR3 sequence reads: CASSAGQGVIPDTQYF. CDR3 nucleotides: TGTGCCAGCAGCGCTGGACAGGGGGTAATCCCAGATACGCAGTATTTT.

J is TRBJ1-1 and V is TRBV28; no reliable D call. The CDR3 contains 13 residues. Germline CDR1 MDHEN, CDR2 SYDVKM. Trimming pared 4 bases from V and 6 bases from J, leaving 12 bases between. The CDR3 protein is CASSSLFSPEAFF. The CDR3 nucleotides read TGTGCCAGCAGTTCCCTCTTCTCACCTGAAGCTTTCTTT.